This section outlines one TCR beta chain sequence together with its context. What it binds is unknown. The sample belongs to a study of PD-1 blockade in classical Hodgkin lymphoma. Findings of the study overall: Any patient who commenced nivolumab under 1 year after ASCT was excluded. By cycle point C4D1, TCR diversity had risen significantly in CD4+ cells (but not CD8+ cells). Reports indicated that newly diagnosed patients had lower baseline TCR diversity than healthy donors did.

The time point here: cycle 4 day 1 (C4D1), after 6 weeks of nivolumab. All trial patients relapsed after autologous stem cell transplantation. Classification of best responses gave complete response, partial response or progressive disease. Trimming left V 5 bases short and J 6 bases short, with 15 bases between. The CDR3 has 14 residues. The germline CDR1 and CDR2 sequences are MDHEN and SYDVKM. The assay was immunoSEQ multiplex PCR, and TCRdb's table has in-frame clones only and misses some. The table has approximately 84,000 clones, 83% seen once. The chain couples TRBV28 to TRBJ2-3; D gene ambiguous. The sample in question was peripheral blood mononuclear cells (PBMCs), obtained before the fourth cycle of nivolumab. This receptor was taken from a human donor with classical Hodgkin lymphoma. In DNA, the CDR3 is TGTGCCAGCAGTCCATCGGGCCTTTCGGATACGCAGTATTTT. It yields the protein CASSPSGLSDTQYF.